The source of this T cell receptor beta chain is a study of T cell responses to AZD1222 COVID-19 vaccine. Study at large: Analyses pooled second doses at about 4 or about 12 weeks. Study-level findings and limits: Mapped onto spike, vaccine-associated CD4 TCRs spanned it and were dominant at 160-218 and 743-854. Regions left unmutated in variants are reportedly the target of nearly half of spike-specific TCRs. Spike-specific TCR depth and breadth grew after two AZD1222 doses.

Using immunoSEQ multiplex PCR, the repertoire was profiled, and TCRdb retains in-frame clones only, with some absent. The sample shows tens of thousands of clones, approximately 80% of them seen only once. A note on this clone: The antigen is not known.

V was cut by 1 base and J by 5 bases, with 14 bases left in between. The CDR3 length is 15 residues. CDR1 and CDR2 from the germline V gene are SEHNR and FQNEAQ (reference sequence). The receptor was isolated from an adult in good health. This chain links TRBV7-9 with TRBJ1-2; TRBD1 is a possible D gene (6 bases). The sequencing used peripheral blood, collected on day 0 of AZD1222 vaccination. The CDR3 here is CASSLGLHREYGYTF. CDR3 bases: TGTGCCAGCAGCTTAGGATTGCACAGGGAGTATGGCTACACCTTC.